One T cell receptor beta chain is described in this entry. What it binds is not known. This sample stems from a study of cytomegalovirus exposure and HLA in healthy donors. Regarding the study as a whole: About 87% or about 30% of the time was how often most TCR beta V segments were productive, according to an earlier analysis.

The PCR used 60 Vbeta and 13 Jbeta primers. Assay: immunoSEQ multiplex PCR; the TCRdb copy retains only in-frame clones and omits some. Counted here are under 200,000 clones, around 72% occurring once; the ten biggest clones make up roughly 1.4%. What was sequenced was PBMCs. The clonotype comes from a man aged 45-65 years in good health and CMV-seronegative.

The CDR3 spells CASRAGSNQPQHF. DNA of the CDR3: TGTGCCAGCAGGGCGGGTAGCAATCAGCCCCAGCATTTT. This chain links TRBV5-4 with TRBJ1-5; D uncertain. V lost 5 bases to trimming and J lost 0 bases, with 6 bases between them. CDR1 is SGHNT and CDR2 is YYREEE in the germline V gene (reference sequence). CDR3 size: 13 residues.